The sequence of this T cell receptor beta chain was determined in a study of cytomegalovirus exposure and HLA in healthy donors. Study-wide background: About 80 million unique TCR sequences came from HLA-typed donors in an early release. Within the Caucasian-associated ancestry cluster were 81% of the roughly 400 genotyped donors. Study findings and constraints: For presence/absence analyses, sequencing depth was assumed to be roughly uniform across donors.

V was shortened by 2 bases and J by 1 base, with 8 bases between the two germline ends. Germline loops: CDR1 SEHNR, CDR2 FQNEAQ (reference sequence). The length of the CDR3 is 14 residues. On this clone itself: Its antigen is unidentified.

This PCR relied on a set of 60 Vbeta primers and 13 Jbeta primers. Sequenced by immunoSEQ multiplex PCR; TCRdb stores in-frame clones only, minus some. The sample contains 130,000 to 150,000 clones, roughly 80% of which appear only once. The sample consisted of PBMCs. This receptor was identified in a woman aged 25-40 years in good health and CMV-seronegative. The chain combines TRBV7-9 with TRBJ1-1; D gene ambiguous. CDR3 in amino acids: CASSLTRRNTEAFF. In nucleotides, the CDR3 is TGTGCCAGCAGCTTAACCCGGAGGAACACTGAAGCTTTCTTT.